This passage covers 23 T cell receptor beta chains from one sample sequenced in a study of CD8+ T cells in alopecia areata. The treatment here: oral pan-JAK inhibitor, 5-10 mg twice daily. Following RNA extraction, reverse transcription yielded cDNA that acted as the sequencing template. Libraries were prepared by immunoSEQ multiplex PCR; TCRdb keeps only in-frame clonotypes and omits some of them. This table holds about 140,000 clones, about 88% found once. The starting material was CD8+ T cells sorted from blood, obtained at week 4, from a patient treated with tofacitinib. The receptor source for this set is a human donor with alopecia areata.

This clone was counted between two and nine times. V and J are TRBV6-1 and TRBJ1-4, with a possible D match to TRBD1 (5 bases). The V and J ends lost 6 bases and 5 bases respectively, with 10 bases between them. Germline values: CDR1 MNHNS, CDR2 SASEGT. The CDR3 is 13 residues long. The CDR3 DNA follows: TGTGCCAGCAGGGGGACGCCGAATGAAAAACTGTTTTTT. Amino acid sequence: CASRGTPNEKLFF.

V usage is TRBV29-1 and J usage is TRBJ2-1, with a possible D match to TRBD1 (6 bases). Germline CDR1 is SQVTM and CDR2 is ANQGSEA. Trimming cost V 7 bases and J 8 bases, with 18 bases left between them. The CDR3 spans 13 residues. CDR3 sequence (DNA): TGCAGCGAACGACAGGTTGGACGGCATGAGCAGTTCTTC. Translated, it gives CSERQVGRHEQFF.

The rearrangement links TRBV7-2 to TRBJ2-1; tentatively, D is TRBD1 or TRBD2 (5 bases each). V was cut by 4 bases and J by 0 bases, with 7 bases left in between. Germline CDR1 SGHTA, CDR2 FQGNSA. This CDR3 is 14 amino acids long. The CDR3 loop is CASSWGSSYNEQFF. The CDR3 nucleotides are TGTGCCAGCAGCTGGGGGAGCTCCTACAATGAGCAGTTCTTC. Full variable domain (outside the CDR3, taken from reference TRBV7-2 and TRBJ2-1): GAGVSQSPSNKVTEKGKDVELRCDPISGHTALYWYRQSLGQGLEFLIYFQGNSAPDKSGLPSDRFSAERTGGSVSTLTIQRTQQEDSAVYLCASSWGSSYNEQFFGPGTRLTVL.

The CDR3 spells CASSRWWRTTGANVLTF. Here the CDR3 DNA reads TGTGCCAGCAGTCGGTGGTGGCGGACCACCGGGGCCAACGTCCTGACTTTC. The chain uses TRBV2 and TRBJ2-6, with D unresolved. The CDR3 contains 17 residues. CDR1 and CDR2 from the germline V gene are SNHLY and FYNNEI. The V end lost 5 bases, the J end lost 4 bases, and 18 bases lay between the germline ends.

V usage is TRBV4-1 and J usage is TRBJ2-7; 8 nucleotides match TRBD2. This CDR3 region has 15 residues. Looked up from germline, CDR1 is MGHRA and CDR2 is YSYEKL. Trimming at V came to 4 bases and at J to 0 bases, leaving 5 bases not matched to a gene. CDR3 nucleotide sequence: TGCGCCAGCAGCCTTTCGGGAGGGTTCTCCTACGAGCAGTACTTC. As protein: CASSLSGGFSYEQYF.

This chain uses TRBV29-1 with TRBJ2-1; D call uncertain. This CDR3 spans 12 amino acids. Deletions cut 0 bases from V and 12 bases from J, with 12 bases between. From germline, CDR1 is SQVTM and CDR2 ANQGSEA. The CDR3 spells CSVEDDPGGQFF. The CDR3, as DNA: TGCAGCGTTGAAGATGATCCCGGTGGGCAGTTCTTC.

The chain employs TRBV5-6 and TRBJ2-1; D gene uncertain. CDR3 length: 12 amino acids. Between the trimmed V and J ends, which lost 2 bases and 4 bases, there was a span of 4 bases. Germline values: CDR1 SGHDT, CDR2 YYEEEE. CDR3 in amino acids: CASSLSYNEQFF. The DNA of the CDR3 is TGTGCCAGCAGCTTATCGTACAATGAGCAGTTCTTC.

This rearrangement joins TRBV11-2 to TRBJ2-1; D is unclear. Trimming pared 0 bases from V and 0 bases from J, leaving 6 bases between. The CDR3 runs to 15 residues. Germline V CDR1 and CDR2: SGHAT, FQNNGV. The CDR3 region is CASSLDGRSYNEQFF. Here the CDR3 DNA reads TGTGCCAGCAGCTTAGACGGGCGCTCCTACAATGAGCAGTTCTTC.

The J gene is TRBJ1-1, the V gene TRBV25-1; TRBD1 aligns across 11 bases. CDR3 length equals 15 residues. The V gene's germline CDR1 is MGHDK and CDR2 SYGVNS. V dropped 3 bases and J dropped 7; count of bases not matched to a gene: 7. The CDR3 loop reads CASSEFGTGGLEAFF. The CDR3 nucleotides are TGTGCCAGCAGTGAGTTCGGGACAGGGGGTCTTGAAGCTTTCTTT.

The chain employs TRBV29-1 and TRBJ2-1; D call uncertain. This CDR3 is 11 amino acids long. Trimming left V 5 bases short and J 6 bases short, with 8 bases between. CDR1 SQVTM and CDR2 ANQGSEA come from the germline V gene. The CDR3 sequence is CSVPLRNEQFF. The CDR3 nucleotides read TGCAGCGTTCCACTACGCAATGAGCAGTTCTTC.

The V and J genes are TRBV25-1 and TRBJ2-3; 7 bases align to TRBD2. This CDR3 has 14 amino acids. Germline loops: CDR1 MGHDK, CDR2 SYGVNS. Trimming took 6 bases from V and 4 from J; bases not matched to a gene: 7. CDR3 DNA: TGTGCCAGCAGAAGGCAGGGACTATCAGATACGCAGTATTTT. Translating gives CASRRQGLSDTQYF.

The V call is TRBV7-9, the J call TRBJ2-7; 8 bases map to TRBD2. The ends lost 4 bases at V and 2 bases at J; junction bases unmatched: 10. Germline V gives CDR1 SEHNR, CDR2 FQNEAQ (reference sequence). The CDR3 sequence is 16 residues long. CDR3 amino acids: CASSYPGGVTTYEQYF. In DNA, the CDR3 is TGTGCCAGCAGCTACCCCGGGGGGGTTACCACCTACGAGCAGTACTTC.

This clone has just one count. This chain joins TRBV6-5 and TRBJ1-2, with TRBD1 as a possible D gene (6 bases). The CDR3 is 13 residues long. Trimming left V 5 bases short and J 7 bases short, with 14 bases between. Looked up from germline, CDR1 is MNHEY and CDR2 is SVGAGI. The CDR3 is CASSPAGAGGYTF. The CDR3 DNA reads as TGTGCCAGCAGTCCTGCGGGGGCGGGTGGCTACACCTTC.

The chain carries TRBV27 and TRBJ2-7, with 9 bases aligning to TRBD1. Trimming removed 5 bases from V and 3 bases from J; junction bases left unmatched: 5. Germline V gene sequence: CDR1 MNHEY, CDR2 SMNVEV (reference sequence). The CDR3 extends over 14 amino acids. CDR3 amino acids: CASSHRDRDYEQYF. The CDR3, as DNA: TGTGCCAGCAGTCACCGGGACAGGGACTACGAGCAGTACTTC.

This rearrangement joins TRBV11-2 to TRBJ2-7, with D perhaps TRBD1 or TRBD2 (5 bases each). With 1 base removed from V and 6 bases from J, the gap between germline ends came to 22 bases. This CDR3 has 17 amino acids. Germline loops: CDR1 SGHAT, CDR2 FQNNGV. DNA for the CDR3: TGTGCCAGCAGCTTAGTCTCCTGGGGACCGCGAGTATCCGAGCAGTACTTC. Residues: CASSLVSWGPRVSEQYF.

J is TRBJ2-7 and V is TRBV4-1, with TRBD1 matching 12 bases. This CDR3 has 15 residues. The germline gives CDR1 MGHRA, CDR2 YSYEKL. V lost 4 bases, J lost 4 bases, and 5 bases stayed unmatched. CDR3 coding DNA: TGCGCCAGCAGCCCGGGACAGGGGGCCGATTACGAGCAGTACTTC. This gives the protein CASSPGQGADYEQYF.

The rearrangement links TRBV18 to TRBJ1-6; D possibly corresponds to TRBD1 (6 bases). This CDR3 has 20 amino acids. Per germline, CDR1 KGHSH and CDR2 LQKENI. V was trimmed by 0 bases and J by 6 bases, leaving 24 bases between them. For the CDR3, the DNA is TGTGCCAGCTCACCACCGATCTCCGGACAGTTTTACCCCTCTAATTCACCCCTCCACTTT. Amino acids: CASSPPISGQFYPSNSPLHF. Filled out from reference TRBV18 and TRBJ1-6, the complete variable domain reads NAGVMQNPRHLVRRRGQEARLRCSPMKGHSHVYWYRQLPEEGLKFMVYLQKENIIDESGMPKERFSAEFPKEGPSILRIQQVVRGDSAAYFCASSPPISGQFYPSNSPLHFGNGTRLTVT.

This clone was seen a handful of times. V gene TRBV5-4 combines with J gene TRBJ2-7; unclear D gene. The CDR3 is 14 residues long. Germline V gives CDR1 SGHNT, CDR2 YYREEE (reference sequence). Trimming cost V 3 bases and J 1 base, with 11 bases left between them. Here the CDR3 reads CASSWIQGSYEQYF. CDR3 DNA sequence: TGTGCCAGCAGCTGGATTCAAGGTTCCTACGAGCAGTACTTC.

V is TRBV29-1 and J is TRBJ2-1, with D perhaps assigned TRBD1 or TRBD2 (6 bases each). With 7 bases removed from V and 8 bases from J, the gap between germline ends came to 15 bases. Per the germline V gene, CDR1 is SQVTM and CDR2 is ANQGSEA. The CDR3 has 12 residues. The CDR3 DNA sequence: TGCAGCGGGGGGGCCCCCGGAGATGAGCAGTTCTTC. It codes for CSGGAPGDEQFF.

This chain connects TRBV29-1 to TRBJ2-7, with 8 bases identical to TRBD1. This CDR3 has 13 residues. J was trimmed by 0 bases and V by 7 bases; bases with no gene match: 5. Germline V lookup: CDR1 SQVTM, CDR2 ANQGSEA. CDR3 DNA sequence: TGCAGCGGCGCGACAGGGGACTCCTACGAGCAGTACTTC. It is translated as CSGATGDSYEQYF.

CDR3 sequence: CSVEDGGQGEGFNYGYTF. The DNA for the CDR3 is TGCAGCGTTGAAGATGGCGGACAGGGAGAGGGGTTTAACTATGGCTACACCTTC. The chain combines TRBV29-1 with TRBJ1-2, with 8 bases fitting TRBD1. The CDR3 sequence is 18 residues long. Germline loops: CDR1 SQVTM, CDR2 ANQGSEA. Germline trimming cut 0 bases from V and 1 base from J; bases unmatched to any gene: 13. The full variable domain, its missing parts supplied by reference TRBV29-1 and TRBJ1-2, is SAVISQKPSRDICQRGTSLTIQCQVDSQVTMMFWYRQQPGQSLTLIATANQGSEATYESGFVIDKFPISRPNLTFSTLTVSNMSPEDSSIYLCSVEDGGQGEGFNYGYTFGSGTRLTVV.

This sequence joins TRBV13 and TRBJ1-2; D gene ambiguous. The germline gives CDR1 PRHDT, CDR2 FYEKMQ (reference sequence). V was pared by 3 bases and J by 4 bases, with 12 bases between. The CDR3 covers 14 residues. The CDR3 DNA sequence: TGTGCCAGCAGCTTGCGTCGGCCACCCTATGGCTACACCTTC. Its translation: CASSLRRPPYGYTF. Looking up the rest from reference TRBV13 and TRBJ1-2 gives the full variable domain: AAGVIQSPRHLIKEKRETATLKCYPIPRHDTVYWYQQGPGQDPQFLISFYEKMQSDKGSIPDRFSAQQFSDYHSELNMSSLELGDSALYFCASSLRRPPYGYTFGSGTRLTVV.

V is TRBV27 and J is TRBJ2-3, with a tentative D call TRBD1 (6 bases). The V and J ends lost 2 bases and 4 bases respectively, with 13 bases between them. The CDR3 is made up of 15 amino acids. Looked up from germline, CDR1 is MNHEY and CDR2 is SMNVEV (reference sequence). CDR3 residues: CASSLVRQVPDTQYF. The CDR3 region has the DNA TGTGCCAGCAGTTTAGTGCGACAGGTACCAGATACGCAGTATTTT.